The 23 T cell receptor beta chains in this list originate from one sample, sequenced in a study of blood T cell repertoires in COVID-19. Using immunoSEQ multiplex PCR, the repertoire was profiled, and TCRdb retains in-frame clones only, with some absent. The repertoire holds around 56,000 clones, with around 70% as singletons. The specimen sequenced was peripheral blood. The receptors come from a woman in her fifties or sixties with active or convalescent COVID-19.

V is TRBV4-1 and J is TRBJ1-2; 10 bases are a match to TRBD1. The germline gives CDR1 MGHRA, CDR2 YSYEKL. The trim removed 2 bases at V and 4 bases at J, leaving 7 bases unmatched. This CDR3 contains 16 residues. CDR3 bases: TGCGCCAGCAGCCAACCCGGGACAGGGGCTACCTATGGCTACACCTTC. This sequence encodes CASSQPGTGATYGYTF.

This clone was seen only once. The CDR3 nucleotides are TGCGCCAGCAGAACTAGCGGAGAGGGCCAAGAGACCCAGTACTTC. This encodes CASRTSGEGQETQYF. This rearrangement joins TRBV5-1 to TRBJ2-5; TRBD2 matches at 8 bases. The junction had 7 bases not matched to a gene; V was cut back by 5 bases and J by 1 base. Germline lookup yields CDR1 SGHRS and CDR2 YFSETQ. This CDR3 spans 15 amino acids.

This chain joins TRBV11-2 and TRBJ2-5, with 7 bases that match TRBD1. Trimming removed 4 bases from V and 5 bases from J; junction bases left unmatched: 7. The germline V gene has CDR1 SGHAT and CDR2 FQNNGV. CDR3 length equals 14 residues. The CDR3 region is CASSSWTGRETQYF. The CDR3 DNA reads TGTGCCAGCAGCTCCTGGACAGGTCGTGAGACCCAGTACTTC.

This rearrangement joins TRBV19 to TRBJ1-3; possible D gene TRBD1, 5 bases. V was shortened by 0 bases and J by 2 bases, with 11 bases between the two germline ends. Germline V lookup: CDR1 LNHDA, CDR2 SQIVND (reference sequence). The CDR3 loop spans 16 amino acids. As DNA, the CDR3 is TGTGCCAGTAGTATAGAGAGACAGATTACTGGAAACACCATATATTTT. Protein: CASSIERQITGNTIYF.

This chain's CDR3 is CASSFSDSFDTQYF. CDR3 coding DNA: TGTGCCAGCAGTTTTTCGGACTCGTTCGATACGCAGTATTTT. The chain combines TRBV11-3 with TRBJ2-3, with a weak D call TRBD2 (5 bases). The V and J ends lost 6 bases and 6 bases respectively, with 16 bases between them. CDR1 is SGHNT, CDR2 YENEEA, per germline. The CDR3 length is 14 residues.

The chain carries TRBV9 and TRBJ1-1; tentative D call: TRBD1 (6 bases). This CDR3 is built from 15 residues. With 0 bases removed from V and 4 bases from J, the gap between germline ends came to 13 bases. Germline CDR1 is SGDLS and CDR2 is YYNGEE. CDR3 DNA sequence: TGTGCCAGCAGCGTAGGAGGGGGGGGCCGCACTGAAGCTTTCTTT. Its translation is CASSVGGGGRTEAFF.

The rearrangement links TRBV11-2 to TRBJ2-5, with D possibly matching TRBD2 (6 bases). Germline lookup yields CDR1 SGHAT and CDR2 FQNNGV. This CDR3 contains 14 residues. Deletions cut 5 bases from V and 2 bases from J, with 12 bases between. DNA of the CDR3: TGTGCCAGCAGCCCCGGGACTCTTCAAGAGACCCAGTACTTC. Translation: CASSPGTLQETQYF.

This clone has a single count. The CDR3 region is CAWSDSGGTEAFF. CDR3 bases: TGTGCCTGGAGTGACTCAGGGGGAACTGAAGCTTTCTTT. The V gene is TRBV30, the J gene TRBJ1-1; 7 bases map to TRBD1. Germline V gives CDR1 GTSNPN, CDR2 SVGIG (reference sequence). The J segment lost 5 bases and the V segment lost 1 base, leaving 4 bases of the junction unmatched. The CDR3 runs to 13 residues.

The chain couples TRBV5-1 to TRBJ1-4; no firm D call. CDR1 SGHRS and CDR2 YFSETQ come from the germline V gene. The length of the CDR3 is 15 residues. V was cut by 4 bases and J by 3 bases, with 13 bases left in between. CDR3 DNA sequence: TGCGCCAGCAGCCGGCCCGGGGAGGCTAATGAAAAACTGTTTTTT. As protein: CASSRPGEANEKLFF.

The chain is built from TRBV30 and TRBJ2-6; TRBD2 might be the D (5 bases). Germline loops: CDR1 GTSNPN, CDR2 SVGIG (reference sequence). The V end lost 0 bases, the J end lost 1 base, and 10 bases lay between the germline ends. The CDR3 consists of 16 residues. The CDR3 spells CAWSVRGLSGANVLTF. The DNA of the CDR3 is TGTGCCTGGAGTGTACGAGGGTTATCTGGGGCCAACGTCCTGACTTTC.

The chain uses TRBV9 and TRBJ1-2, with D unclear. V was shortened by 0 bases and J by 4 bases, with 7 bases between the two germline ends. The CDR3 has 13 residues. CDR1 is SGDLS, CDR2 YYNGEE, per germline. CDR3 sequence: CASSVAGFYGYTF. CDR3 DNA sequence: TGTGCCAGCAGCGTAGCGGGGTTCTATGGCTACACCTTC.

The chain couples TRBV6-1 to TRBJ1-2; D remains ambiguous. The germline gives CDR1 MNHNS, CDR2 SASEGT. The CDR3 sequence is 13 residues long. V was shortened by 3 bases and J by 6 bases, with 11 bases between the two germline ends. CDR3 coding DNA: TGTGCCAGCAGTGAGCGGCCGGGAGATGGCTACACCTTC. Its protein product is CASSERPGDGYTF.

The chain employs TRBV3-1 (or the pseudogene TRBV3-2) and TRBJ2-5; D might be TRBD1 (5 bases). The CDR3 is 14 residues long. The V end was cut by 2 bases, the J end by 2 bases, with 9 bases between. Germline V gene lookup returns CDR1 LGHDT and CDR2 YNNKEL (reference sequence). CDR3 residues: CASSQQTAQETQYF. CDR3 coding DNA: TGTGCCAGCAGCCAACAGACAGCACAAGAGACCCAGTACTTC.

In its sample, this clone was seen once. The DNA for the CDR3 is TGTGCCAGCACGACTAGCGGGAGAAGGGTCGGGGAGCTGTTTTTT. It encodes CASTTSGRRVGELFF. The chain is built from TRBV19 and TRBJ2-2; 12 positions match TRBD2. Germline CDR1 and CDR2: LNHDA and SQIVND (reference sequence). The V segment lost 9 bases and the J segment 7 bases; nucleotides outside the gene matches: 9. The length of the CDR3 is 15 residues.

CDR3 sequence: CASSISRGASYNEQFF. The DNA of the CDR3 is TGTGCCAGTAGTATATCTCGGGGGGCATCCTACAATGAGCAGTTCTTC. V gene TRBV19 combines with J gene TRBJ2-1; the D gene is possibly TRBD2 (7 bases). The V and J ends lost 2 bases and 1 base respectively, with 12 bases between them. CDR3 length equals 16 residues. From germline, CDR1 is LNHDA and CDR2 SQIVND (reference sequence). Drawing the rest from reference TRBV19 and TRBJ2-1, the complete variable domain is DGGITQSPKYLFRKEGQNVTLSCEQNLNHDAMYWYRQDPGQGLRLIYYSQIVNDFQKGDIAEGYSVSREKKESFPLTVTSAQKNPTAFYLCASSISRGASYNEQFFGPGTRLTVL.

The rearrangement joins TRBV5-1 to TRBJ1-2, with 7 bases identical to TRBD1. The CDR3 is 14 amino acids. The V segment lost 5 bases and the J segment 4 bases; nucleotides outside the gene matches: 8. Per germline, CDR1 SGHRS and CDR2 YFSETQ. DNA for the CDR3: TGCGCCAGCAGGAGACAGGGATTTACCTATGGCTACACCTTC. Its protein is CASRRQGFTYGYTF.

The chain combines TRBV5-1 with TRBJ1-1, with 8 bases identical to TRBD1. This CDR3 contains 16 residues. Germline V CDR1 and CDR2: SGHRS, YFSETQ. J lost 0 bases, V lost 4 bases, and 8 bases had no gene match. CDR3 DNA sequence: TGCGCCAGCAGCGAAGGACAGGGAACAATGAACACTGAAGCTTTCTTT. Translating gives CASSEGQGTMNTEAFF.

The chain carries TRBV28 and TRBJ2-1, with D hard to call. V was trimmed by 6 bases and J by 4 bases, leaving 13 bases between them. This CDR3 is 14 amino acids long. The germline V gene encodes CDR1 MDHEN and CDR2 SYDVKM. This CDR3 reads CASRGSFGYNEQFF. The CDR3 nucleotides read TGTGCCAGCAGAGGTAGCTTTGGGTACAATGAGCAGTTCTTC. Filled out from reference TRBV28 and TRBJ2-1, the complete variable domain reads DVKVTQSSRYLVKRTGEKVFLECVQDMDHENMFWYRQDPGLGLRLIYFSYDVKMKEKGDIPEGYSVSREKKERFSLILESASTNQTSMYLCASRGSFGYNEQFFGPGTRLTVL.

The rearrangement links TRBV4-1 to TRBJ1-2; the D is unclear. Germline V lookup: CDR1 MGHRA, CDR2 YSYEKL. The CDR3 runs 15 residues. Trimming left V 4 bases short and J 5 bases short, with 17 bases between. The CDR3 DNA sequence: TGCGCCAGCAGCCCGAGACACACACCCACATATGGCTACACCTTC. Residues: CASSPRHTPTYGYTF.

The chain carries TRBV5-1 and TRBJ1-2; 8 bases are shared with TRBD1. Germline trimming cut 3 bases from V and 5 bases from J; bases unmatched to any gene: 0. The length of the CDR3 is 12 residues. Germline V gene data show CDR1 as SGHRS and CDR2 as YFSETQ. This chain's CDR3 is CASSWTGYGYTF. The CDR3 DNA is TGCGCCAGCAGCTGGACAGGGTATGGCTACACCTTC.

This clone was observed a handful of times. The chain uses TRBV6-5 and TRBJ1-2; possible D gene TRBD1, 6 bases. Between the trimmed V and J ends, which lost 2 bases and 4 bases, there was a span of 11 bases. CDR3 length equals 14 residues. Germline assignment: CDR1 MNHEY and CDR2 SVGAGI. CDR3: CASSYRGGSYGYTF. CDR3 coding DNA: TGTGCCAGCAGTTACAGGGGGGGTAGCTATGGCTACACCTTC.

CDR3 region: CASSQESSGRYEQYF. In DNA, the CDR3 is TGTGCCAGCAGCCAAGAGAGTAGCGGGAGATACGAGCAGTACTTC. The chain couples TRBV4-2 to TRBJ2-7; 9 bases are a match to TRBD2. With V trimmed by 0 bases and J by 4 bases, 4 bases remained unmatched. The CDR3 extends over 15 amino acids. Germline CDR1 and CDR2: LGHNA and YNFKEQ.

This clone was detected only a few times. The chain joins TRBV5-1 to TRBJ1-6; D gene unclear. The V and J ends lost 1 base and 6 bases respectively, with 11 bases between them. The germline V gene has CDR1 SGHRS and CDR2 YFSETQ. This CDR3 is built from 15 residues. The CDR3, as DNA: TGCGCCAGCAGCTTGAGTAGGAGGAGTAATTCACCCCTCCACTTT. Translation: CASSLSRRSNSPLHF. Full variable domain (remainder filled in from reference TRBV5-1 and TRBJ1-6): KAGVTQTPRYLIKTRGQQVTLSCSPISGHRSVSWYQQTPGQGLQFLFEYFSETQRNKGNFPGRFSGRQFSNSRSEMNVSTLELGDSALYLCASSLSRRSNSPLHFGNGTRLTVT.